One and the same sample provided the 3 T cell receptor beta chains below, sequenced in a study of blood T cell repertoires in COVID-19. Using immunoSEQ multiplex PCR, the repertoire was profiled, and TCRdb retains in-frame clones only, with some absent. The table has more than 120,000 clones, about 87% seen once. Sample: peripheral blood. The source is a human donor in a cohort sampled during active COVID-19.

The chain carries TRBV3-1 (or the pseudogene TRBV3-2) and TRBJ2-2, with D tentatively TRBD2 (5 bases). There are 17 residues in the CDR3. V dropped 0 bases and J dropped 4 bases, with 15 bases sitting between them. Germline CDR1 and CDR2: LGHDT and YNNKEL (reference sequence). The CDR3 loop reads CASSQDMSGFLTGELFF. DNA of the CDR3: TGTGCCAGCAGCCAAGATATGTCGGGATTCCTCACCGGGGAGCTGTTTTTT.

The CDR3 sequence: CASSQATDYGYTF. CDR3 sequence (DNA): TGTGCCAGCAGCCAAGCAACAGACTATGGCTACACCTTC. The chain uses TRBV3-1 (or the pseudogene TRBV3-2) and TRBJ1-2; no reliable D call. The V gene's germline CDR1 is LGHDT and CDR2 YNNKEL (reference sequence). This CDR3 spans 13 amino acids. Trimming shortened V by 1 base and J by 3 bases, and 6 bases separated the two germline ends.

This clone was observed a few times. As DNA, the CDR3 is TGTGCCAGCAGCGTAGAAACAGGGGCTACTGAAGCTTTCTTT. The encoded protein is CASSVETGATEAFF. The rearrangement joins TRBV9 to TRBJ1-1; 7 nucleotides agree with TRBD1. Looked up from germline, CDR1 is SGDLS and CDR2 is YYNGEE. Trimming cost V 0 bases and J 5 bases; bases outside gene matches: 4. This CDR3 contains 14 residues.